This T cell receptor beta chain was observed in a study of cytomegalovirus exposure and HLA in healthy donors. Study-wide background: Earlier work reported about 110 million unique TCR beta sequences from 180 million or so T cells.

The V end lost 6 bases, the J end lost 4 bases, and 9 bases lay between the germline ends. The germline gives CDR1 SSHAT, CDR2 FNYEAQ (reference sequence). CDR3 size: 12 residues. Study conclusions and caveats: Sequencing depth across donors, presence/absence analyses assumed, was roughly uniform. A likely sequencing artifact accounted for one observed cluster of highly shared sequence variants.

A multiplex PCR was run with 60 Vbeta primers and 13 Jbeta primers. Produced via immunoSEQ multiplex PCR; TCRdb's table is partial and in-frame only. The sample has 150,000 to 200,000 clones. As regards this clone: The antigen is not known.

Sequencing input: PBMCs. The chain links TRBV7-7 to TRBJ2-5; weak D call: TRBD1 (5 bases). This sequence originates from a woman in her fifties or sixties in good health and CMV-seronegative. The CDR3 bases are TGTGCCAGCAGTCCCGACAGAGAGACCCAGTACTTC. This codes for CASSPDRETQYF.